The present T cell receptor (beta chain) was sequenced within a study of blood T cell repertoires in COVID-19. Across the whole study: The United States, Italy and Spain supplied acute and convalescent COVID-19 samples.

Measured with immunoSEQ multiplex PCR; TCRdb has only the in-frame clones, and not every one. Seen here are approximately 300,000 clones, 90% observed once, and the top ten hold more than 6%. The V gene's germline CDR1 is KGHSH and CDR2 LQKENI. The CDR3 is 14 residues long. Trimming cost V 9 bases and J 0 bases; bases outside gene matches: 2. Seattle-derived patients entered the study during active infection and were followed longitudinally. This chain connects TRBV18 to TRBJ2-1; 10 nucleotides align to TRBD2. The sequence came from a woman aged 30 to 39 with COVID-19, enrolled during active disease. Sequenced: peripheral blood. Here the CDR3 reads CASGTSDSYNEQFF. The CDR3 coding sequence is TGTGCCAGTGGGACTAGCGACTCCTACAATGAGCAGTTCTTC.